This T cell receptor beta chain is from a study of blood T cell repertoires in COVID-19. The wider study: Specimens from acute and convalescent COVID-19 originated in the United States, Italy and Spain. From T cells, B-cell-depleted T cells, or PBMCs came the material, which was cDNA or gDNA.

The germline V gene encodes CDR1 SGHNT and CDR2 YYREEE (reference sequence). The CDR3 is made up of 13 amino acids. Trimming took 0 bases from V and 0 from J, leaving 2 bases between them. Authors' methods: Scientists estimated how many nucleated cells there were by amplifying reference gene primers. Assay: immunoSEQ multiplex PCR; the TCRdb copy retains only in-frame clones and omits some. The V and J calls and clone size are taken from that table; D and trimming were inferred from the DNA. The table lists approximately 84,000 clones, approximately 80% of them singletons. The sequenced sample was peripheral blood. This sequence originates from a human donor in a cohort sampled during active COVID-19. This sequence joins TRBV5-4 and TRBJ2-3; D uncertain. Written as DNA, the CDR3 is TGTGCCAGCAGCTTGGCTAGCACAGATACGCAGTATTTT. Protein product: CASSLASTDTQYF.